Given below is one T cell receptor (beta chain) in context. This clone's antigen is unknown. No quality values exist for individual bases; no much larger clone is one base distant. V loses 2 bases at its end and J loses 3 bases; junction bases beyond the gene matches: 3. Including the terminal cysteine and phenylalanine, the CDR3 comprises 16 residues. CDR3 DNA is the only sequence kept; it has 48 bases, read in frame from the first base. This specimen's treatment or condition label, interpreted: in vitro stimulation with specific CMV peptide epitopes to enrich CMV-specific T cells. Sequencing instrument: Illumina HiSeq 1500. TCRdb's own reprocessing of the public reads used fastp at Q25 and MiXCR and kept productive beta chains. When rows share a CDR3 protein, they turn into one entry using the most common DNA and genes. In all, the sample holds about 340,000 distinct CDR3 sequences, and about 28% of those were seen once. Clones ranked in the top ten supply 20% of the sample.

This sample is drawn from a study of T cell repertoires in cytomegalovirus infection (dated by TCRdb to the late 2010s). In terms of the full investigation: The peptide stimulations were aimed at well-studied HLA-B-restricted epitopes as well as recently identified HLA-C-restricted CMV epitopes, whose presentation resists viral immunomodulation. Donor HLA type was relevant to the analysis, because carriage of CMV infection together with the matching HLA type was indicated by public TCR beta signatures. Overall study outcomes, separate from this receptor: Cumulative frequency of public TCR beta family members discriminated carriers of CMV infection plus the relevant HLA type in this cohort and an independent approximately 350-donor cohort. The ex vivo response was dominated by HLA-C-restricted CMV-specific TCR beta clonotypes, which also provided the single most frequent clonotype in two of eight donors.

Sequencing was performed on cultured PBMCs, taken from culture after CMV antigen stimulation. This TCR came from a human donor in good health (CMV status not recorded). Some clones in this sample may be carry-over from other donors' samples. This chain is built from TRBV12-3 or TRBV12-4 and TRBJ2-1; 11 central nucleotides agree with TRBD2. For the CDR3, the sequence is CASSLWGTSGYNEQFF. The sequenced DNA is TGTGCCAGCAGTTTATGGGGGACTAGCGGCTACAATGAGCAGTTCTTC.